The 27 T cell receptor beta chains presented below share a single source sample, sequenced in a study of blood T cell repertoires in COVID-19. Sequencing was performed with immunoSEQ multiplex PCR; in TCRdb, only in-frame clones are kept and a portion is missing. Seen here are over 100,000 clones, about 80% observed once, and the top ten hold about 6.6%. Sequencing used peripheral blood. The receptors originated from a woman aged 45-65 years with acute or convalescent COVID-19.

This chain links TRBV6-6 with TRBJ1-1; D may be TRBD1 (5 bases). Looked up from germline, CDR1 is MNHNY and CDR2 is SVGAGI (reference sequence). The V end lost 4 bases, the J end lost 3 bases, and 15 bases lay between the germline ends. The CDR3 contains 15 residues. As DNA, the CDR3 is TGTGCCAGCAGTTTGACAGCTCCGACGGACACTGAAGCTTTCTTT. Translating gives CASSLTAPTDTEAFF.

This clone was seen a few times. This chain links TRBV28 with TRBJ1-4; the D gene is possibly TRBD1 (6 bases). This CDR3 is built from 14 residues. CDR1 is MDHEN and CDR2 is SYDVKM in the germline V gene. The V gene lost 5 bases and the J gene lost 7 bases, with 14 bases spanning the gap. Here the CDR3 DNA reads TGTGCCAGCAGTCGCGGGGGAGGGGGTGAAAAACTGTTTTTT. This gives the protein CASSRGGGGEKLFF.

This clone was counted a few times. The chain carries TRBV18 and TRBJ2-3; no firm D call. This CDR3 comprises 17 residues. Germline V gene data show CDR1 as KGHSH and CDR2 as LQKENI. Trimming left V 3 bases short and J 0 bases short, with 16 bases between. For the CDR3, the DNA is TGTGCCAGCTCACCCCTCGGAACCGGCGGTAGCACAGATACGCAGTATTTT. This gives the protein CASSPLGTGGSTDTQYF. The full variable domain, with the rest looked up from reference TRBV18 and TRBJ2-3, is NAGVMQNPRHLVRRRGQEARLRCSPMKGHSHVYWYRQLPEEGLKFMVYLQKENIIDESGMPKERFSAEFPKEGPSILRIQQVVRGDSAAYFCASSPLGTGGSTDTQYFGPGTRLTVL.

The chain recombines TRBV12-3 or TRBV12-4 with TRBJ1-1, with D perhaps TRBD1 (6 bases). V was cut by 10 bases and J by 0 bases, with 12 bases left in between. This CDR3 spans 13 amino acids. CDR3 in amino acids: CATKDSVNTEAFF. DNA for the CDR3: TGTGCCACGAAGGACAGTGTGAACACTGAAGCTTTCTTT.

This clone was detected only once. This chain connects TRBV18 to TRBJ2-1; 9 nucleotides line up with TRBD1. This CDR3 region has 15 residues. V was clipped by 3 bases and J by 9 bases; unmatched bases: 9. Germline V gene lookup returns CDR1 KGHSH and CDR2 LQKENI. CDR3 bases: TGTGCCAGCTCACCCCTGGGGACAGGGAGGGGTGAGCAGTTCTTC. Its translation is CASSPLGTGRGEQFF.

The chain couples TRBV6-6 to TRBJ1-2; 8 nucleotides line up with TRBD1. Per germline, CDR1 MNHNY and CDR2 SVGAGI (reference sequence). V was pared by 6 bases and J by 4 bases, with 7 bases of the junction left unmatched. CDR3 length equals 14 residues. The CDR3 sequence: CASRPQGAPYGYTF. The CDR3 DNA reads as TGTGCCAGCAGACCCCAGGGGGCTCCCTATGGCTACACCTTC.

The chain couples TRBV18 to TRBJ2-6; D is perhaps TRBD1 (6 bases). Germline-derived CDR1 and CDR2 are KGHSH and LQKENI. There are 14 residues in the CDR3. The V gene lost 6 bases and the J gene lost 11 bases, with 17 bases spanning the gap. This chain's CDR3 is CASSNSGTKDVLTF. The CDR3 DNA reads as TGTGCCAGCTCCAACTCCGGGACAAAGGACGTCCTGACTTTC.

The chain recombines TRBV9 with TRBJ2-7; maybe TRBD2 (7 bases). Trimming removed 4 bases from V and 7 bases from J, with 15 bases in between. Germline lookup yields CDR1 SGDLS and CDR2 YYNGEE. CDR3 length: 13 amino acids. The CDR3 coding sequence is TGTGCCAGCAGCCCACCCGGGGGGCGGGAGCAGTACTTC. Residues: CASSPPGGREQYF.

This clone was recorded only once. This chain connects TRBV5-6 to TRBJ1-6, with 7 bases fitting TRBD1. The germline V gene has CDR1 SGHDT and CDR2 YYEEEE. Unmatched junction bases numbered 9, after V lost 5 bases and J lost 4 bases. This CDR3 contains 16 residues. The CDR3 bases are TGTGCCAGCAGTCCTGTAGGGGACAGTTATAATTCACCCCTCCACTTT. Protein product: CASSPVGDSYNSPLHF.

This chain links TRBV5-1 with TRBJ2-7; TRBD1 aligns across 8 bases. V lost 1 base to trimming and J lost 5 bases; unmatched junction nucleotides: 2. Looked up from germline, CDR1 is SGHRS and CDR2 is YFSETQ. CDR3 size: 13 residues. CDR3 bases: TGCGCCAGCAGCTTGCAGGGGGCGGACGAGCAGTACTTC. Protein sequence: CASSLQGADEQYF.

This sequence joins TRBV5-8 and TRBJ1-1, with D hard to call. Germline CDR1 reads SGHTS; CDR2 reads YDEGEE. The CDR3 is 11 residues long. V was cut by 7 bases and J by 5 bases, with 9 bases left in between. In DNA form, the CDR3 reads TGTGCCAGCGATCGGGGTACTGAAGCTTTCTTT. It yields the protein CASDRGTEAFF.

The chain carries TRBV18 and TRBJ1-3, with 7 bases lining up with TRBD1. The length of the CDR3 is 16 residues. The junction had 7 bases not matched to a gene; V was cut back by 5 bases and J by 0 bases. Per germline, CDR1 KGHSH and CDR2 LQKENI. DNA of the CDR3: TGTGCCAGCTCATCCCCCGGGACAGCCTCTGGAAACACCATATATTTT. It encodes CASSSPGTASGNTIYF. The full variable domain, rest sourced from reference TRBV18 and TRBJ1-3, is NAGVMQNPRHLVRRRGQEARLRCSPMKGHSHVYWYRQLPEEGLKFMVYLQKENIIDESGMPKERFSAEFPKEGPSILRIQQVVRGDSAAYFCASSSPGTASGNTIYFGEGSWLTVV.

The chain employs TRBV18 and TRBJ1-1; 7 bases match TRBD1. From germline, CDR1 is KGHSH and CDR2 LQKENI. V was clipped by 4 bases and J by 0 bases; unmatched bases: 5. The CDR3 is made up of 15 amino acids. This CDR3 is CASSQQGKVNTEAFF. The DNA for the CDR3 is TGTGCCAGCTCACAACAGGGGAAGGTGAACACTGAAGCTTTCTTT.

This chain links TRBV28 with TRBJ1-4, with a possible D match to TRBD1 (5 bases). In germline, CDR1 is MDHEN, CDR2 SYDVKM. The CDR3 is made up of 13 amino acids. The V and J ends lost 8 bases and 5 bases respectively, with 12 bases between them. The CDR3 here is CASGGYDNEKLFF. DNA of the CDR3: TGTGCCAGCGGGGGGTACGACAATGAAAAACTGTTTTTT.

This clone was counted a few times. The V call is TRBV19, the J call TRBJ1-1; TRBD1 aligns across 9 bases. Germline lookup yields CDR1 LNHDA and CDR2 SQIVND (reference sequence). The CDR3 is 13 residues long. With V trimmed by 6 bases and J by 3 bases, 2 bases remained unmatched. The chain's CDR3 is CASRDRGHTEAFF. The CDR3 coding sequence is TGTGCCAGTAGGGACAGGGGTCACACTGAAGCTTTCTTT.

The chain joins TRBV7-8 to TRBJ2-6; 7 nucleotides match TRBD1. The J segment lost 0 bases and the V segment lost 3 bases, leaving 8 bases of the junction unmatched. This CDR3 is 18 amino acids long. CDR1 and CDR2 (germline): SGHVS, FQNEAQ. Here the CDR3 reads CASSLIGTDISGANVLTF. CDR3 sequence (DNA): TGTGCCAGCAGCTTGATTGGGACAGACATCTCTGGGGCCAACGTCCTGACTTTC.

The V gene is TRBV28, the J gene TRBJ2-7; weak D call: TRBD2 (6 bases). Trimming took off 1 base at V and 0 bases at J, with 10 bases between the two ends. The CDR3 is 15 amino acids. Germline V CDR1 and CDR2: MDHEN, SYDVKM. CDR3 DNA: TGTGCCAGCAGTTTATACGGGACTCTCTCCTACGAGCAGTACTTC. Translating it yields CASSLYGTLSYEQYF.

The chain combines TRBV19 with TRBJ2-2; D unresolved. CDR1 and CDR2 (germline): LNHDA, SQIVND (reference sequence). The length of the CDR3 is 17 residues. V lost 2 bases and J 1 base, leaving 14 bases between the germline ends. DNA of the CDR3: TGTGCCAGTAGTATACGATGGCAGGCGAGGAACACCGGGGAGCTGTTTTTT. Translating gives CASSIRWQARNTGELFF. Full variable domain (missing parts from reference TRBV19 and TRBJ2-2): DGGITQSPKYLFRKEGQNVTLSCEQNLNHDAMYWYRQDPGQGLRLIYYSQIVNDFQKGDIAEGYSVSREKKESFPLTVTSAQKNPTAFYLCASSIRWQARNTGELFFGEGSRLTVL.

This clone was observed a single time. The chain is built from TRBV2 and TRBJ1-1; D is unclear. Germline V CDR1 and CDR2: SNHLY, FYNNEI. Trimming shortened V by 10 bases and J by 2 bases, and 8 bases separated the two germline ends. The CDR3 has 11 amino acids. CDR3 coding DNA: TGTGCCACGCGGGAAAACACTGAAGCTTTCTTT. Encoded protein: CATRENTEAFF.

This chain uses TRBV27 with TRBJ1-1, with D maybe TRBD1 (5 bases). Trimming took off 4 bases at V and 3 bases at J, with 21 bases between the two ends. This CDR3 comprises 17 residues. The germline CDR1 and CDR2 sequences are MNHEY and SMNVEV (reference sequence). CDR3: CASSYLGTSLGDTEAFF. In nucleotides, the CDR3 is TGTGCCAGCAGTTACCTCGGGACTTCCTTGGGGGACACTGAAGCTTTCTTT.

CDR3 residues: CASSKVNRTNTGELFF. CDR3 nucleotides: TGTGCCAGCAGCAAAGTGAACAGGACGAACACCGGGGAGCTGTTTTTT. The chain couples TRBV21-1 to TRBJ2-2; whether TRBD1, the table's D call, matches the DNA was not checked. TRBV21-1 is noted as a pseudogene. The CDR3 consists of 16 residues.

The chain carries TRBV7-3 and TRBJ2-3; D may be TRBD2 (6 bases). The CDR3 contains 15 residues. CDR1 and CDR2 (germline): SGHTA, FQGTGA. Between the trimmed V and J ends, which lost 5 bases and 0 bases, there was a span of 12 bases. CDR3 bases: TGTGCCAGCAGCCGACTAGTCGGGAGCACAGATACGCAGTATTTT. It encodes CASSRLVGSTDTQYF. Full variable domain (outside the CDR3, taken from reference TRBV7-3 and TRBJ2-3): GAGVSQTPSNKVTEKGKYVELRCDPISGHTALYWYRQSLGQGPEFLIYFQGTGAADDSGLPNDRFFAVRPEGSVSTLKIQRTERGDSAVYLCASSRLVGSTDTQYFGPGTRLTVL.

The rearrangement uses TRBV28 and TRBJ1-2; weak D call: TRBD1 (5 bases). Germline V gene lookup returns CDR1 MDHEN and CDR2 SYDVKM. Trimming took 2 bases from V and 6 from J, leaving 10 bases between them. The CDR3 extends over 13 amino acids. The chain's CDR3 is CASSLRQTNGYTF. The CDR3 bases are TGTGCCAGCAGTTTAAGACAGACAAATGGCTACACCTTC.

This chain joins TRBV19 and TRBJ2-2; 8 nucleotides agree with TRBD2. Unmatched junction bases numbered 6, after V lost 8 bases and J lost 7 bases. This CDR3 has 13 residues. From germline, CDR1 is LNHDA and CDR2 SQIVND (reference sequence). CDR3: CASPGGLGGELFF. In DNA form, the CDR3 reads TGTGCCAGTCCGGGGGGGCTGGGCGGGGAGCTGTTTTTT.

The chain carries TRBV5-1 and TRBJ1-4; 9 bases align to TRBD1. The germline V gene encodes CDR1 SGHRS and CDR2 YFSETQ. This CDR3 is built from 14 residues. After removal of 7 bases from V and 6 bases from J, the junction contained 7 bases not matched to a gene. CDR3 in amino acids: CASAIQGADEKLFF. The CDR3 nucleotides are TGCGCCAGCGCTATACAGGGGGCGGATGAAAAACTGTTTTTT.

CDR3 sequence: CAISPDITLEKLFF. The CDR3 DNA reads as TGTGCCATCAGTCCGGACATTACGCTTGAAAAACTGTTTTTT. The chain employs TRBV10-3 and TRBJ1-4; maybe TRBD1 (5 bases). Germline CDR1 is ENHRY and CDR2 is SYGVKD. CDR3 size: 14 residues. The V end lost 5 bases, the J end lost 7 bases, and 14 bases lay between the germline ends.

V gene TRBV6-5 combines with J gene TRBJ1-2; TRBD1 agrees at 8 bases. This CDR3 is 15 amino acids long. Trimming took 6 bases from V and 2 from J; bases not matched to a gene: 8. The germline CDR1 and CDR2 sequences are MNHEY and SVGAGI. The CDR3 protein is CASSSQGQDNYGYTF. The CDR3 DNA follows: TGTGCCAGCAGCTCACAGGGACAGGACAACTATGGCTACACCTTC.